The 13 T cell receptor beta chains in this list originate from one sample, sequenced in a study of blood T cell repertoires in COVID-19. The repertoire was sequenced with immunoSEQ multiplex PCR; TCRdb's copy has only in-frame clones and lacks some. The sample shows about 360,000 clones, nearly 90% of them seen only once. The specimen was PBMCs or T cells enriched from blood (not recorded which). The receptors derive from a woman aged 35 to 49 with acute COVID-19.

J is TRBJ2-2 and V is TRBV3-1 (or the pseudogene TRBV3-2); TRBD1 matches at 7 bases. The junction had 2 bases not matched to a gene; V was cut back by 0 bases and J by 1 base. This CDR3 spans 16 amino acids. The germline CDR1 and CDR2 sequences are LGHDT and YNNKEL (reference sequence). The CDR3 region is CASSQEGGRNTGELFF. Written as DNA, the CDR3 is TGTGCCAGCAGCCAAGAAGGGGGCCGGAACACCGGGGAGCTGTTTTTT.

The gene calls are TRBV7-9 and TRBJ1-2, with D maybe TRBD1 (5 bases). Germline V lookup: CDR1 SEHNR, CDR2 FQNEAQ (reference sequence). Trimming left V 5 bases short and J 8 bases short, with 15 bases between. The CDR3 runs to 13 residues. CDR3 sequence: CASSKEGIRGYTF. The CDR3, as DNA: TGTGCCAGCAGCAAAGAGGGGATTAGAGGCTACACCTTC.

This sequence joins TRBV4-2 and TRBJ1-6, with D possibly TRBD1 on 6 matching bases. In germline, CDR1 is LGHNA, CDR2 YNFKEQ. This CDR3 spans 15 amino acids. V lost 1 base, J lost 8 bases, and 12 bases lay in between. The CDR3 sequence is CASSQAEDSYSPLHF. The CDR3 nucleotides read TGTGCCAGCAGCCAAGCGGAGGACAGCTATTCACCCCTCCACTTT.

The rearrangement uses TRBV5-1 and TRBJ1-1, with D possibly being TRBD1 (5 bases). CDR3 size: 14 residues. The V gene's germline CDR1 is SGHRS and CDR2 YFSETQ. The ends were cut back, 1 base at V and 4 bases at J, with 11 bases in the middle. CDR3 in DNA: TGCGCCAGCAGCTTGTGGCAGGGCGGCACTGAAGCTTTCTTT. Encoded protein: CASSLWQGGTEAFF. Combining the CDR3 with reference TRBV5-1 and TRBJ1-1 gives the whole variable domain KAGVTQTPRYLIKTRGQQVTLSCSPISGHRSVSWYQQTPGQGLQFLFEYFSETQRNKGNFPGRFSGRQFSNSRSEMNVSTLELGDSALYLCASSLWQGGTEAFFGQGTRLTVV.

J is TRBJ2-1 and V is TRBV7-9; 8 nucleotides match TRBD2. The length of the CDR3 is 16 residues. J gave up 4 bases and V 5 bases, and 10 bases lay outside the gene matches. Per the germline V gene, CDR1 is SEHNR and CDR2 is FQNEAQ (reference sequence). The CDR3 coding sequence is TGTGCCAGCAGCCCGACTGGGCGGGGGGCTTACAATGAGCAGTTCTTC. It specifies CASSPTGRGAYNEQFF.

CDR3 DNA sequence: TGCGCCAGCAGCCTAGGACAGGAAATTTTCTCTGGAAACACCATATATTTT. Protein product: CASSLGQEIFSGNTIYF. The V and J genes are TRBV5-1 and TRBJ1-3; TRBD1 aligns across 7 bases. CDR3 length: 17 amino acids. V shed 4 bases and J 0 bases; nucleotides not matched to a gene: 10. Looked up from germline, CDR1 is SGHRS and CDR2 is YFSETQ.

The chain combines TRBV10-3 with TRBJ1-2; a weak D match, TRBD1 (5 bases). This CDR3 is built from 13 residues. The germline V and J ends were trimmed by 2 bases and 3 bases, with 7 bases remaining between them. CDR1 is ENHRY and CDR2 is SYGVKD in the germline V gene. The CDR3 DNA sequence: TGTGCCATCAGTGAGGGGGGGTACTATGGCTACACCTTC. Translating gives CAISEGGYYGYTF.

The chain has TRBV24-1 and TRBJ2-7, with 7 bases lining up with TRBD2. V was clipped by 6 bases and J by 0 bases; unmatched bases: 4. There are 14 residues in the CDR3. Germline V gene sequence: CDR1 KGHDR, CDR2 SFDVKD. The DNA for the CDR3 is TGTGCCACCAGTCCGTCTAGCGGCTCCTACGAGCAGTACTTC. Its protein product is CATSPSSGSYEQYF.

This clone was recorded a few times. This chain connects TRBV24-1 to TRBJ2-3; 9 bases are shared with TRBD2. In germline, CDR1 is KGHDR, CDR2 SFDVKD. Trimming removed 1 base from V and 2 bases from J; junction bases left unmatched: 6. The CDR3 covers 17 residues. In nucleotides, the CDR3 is TGTGCCACCAGTGATTTAGAGCGGGGGGCGAACACAGATACGCAGTATTTT. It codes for CATSDLERGANTDTQYF.

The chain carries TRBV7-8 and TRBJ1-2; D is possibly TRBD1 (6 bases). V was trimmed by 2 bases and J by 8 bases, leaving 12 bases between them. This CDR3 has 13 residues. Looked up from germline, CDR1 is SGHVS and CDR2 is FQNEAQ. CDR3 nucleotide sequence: TGTGCCAGCAGCTTATCCAACAGGGAAGGCTACACCTTC. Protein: CASSLSNREGYTF.

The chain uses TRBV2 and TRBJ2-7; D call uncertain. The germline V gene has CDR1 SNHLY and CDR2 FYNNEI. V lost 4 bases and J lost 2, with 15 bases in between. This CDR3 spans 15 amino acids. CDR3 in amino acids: CASSGTRTSTYEQYF. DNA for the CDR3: TGTGCCAGCAGTGGCACGCGAACCTCGACCTACGAGCAGTACTTC.

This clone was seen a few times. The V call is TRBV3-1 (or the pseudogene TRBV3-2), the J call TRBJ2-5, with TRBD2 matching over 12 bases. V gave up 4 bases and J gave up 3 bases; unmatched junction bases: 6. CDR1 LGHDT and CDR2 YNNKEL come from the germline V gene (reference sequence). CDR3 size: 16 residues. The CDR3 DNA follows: TGTGCCAGCAGCCTTCGGACTAGCGGGGATAAAGAGACCCAGTACTTC. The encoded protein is CASSLRTSGDKETQYF.

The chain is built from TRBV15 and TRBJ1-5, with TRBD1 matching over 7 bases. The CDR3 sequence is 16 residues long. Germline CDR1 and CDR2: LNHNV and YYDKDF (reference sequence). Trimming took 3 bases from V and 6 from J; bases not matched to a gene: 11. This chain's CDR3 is CATSSRLEGAGQPQHF. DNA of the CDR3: TGTGCCACCAGCAGCAGATTGGAGGGGGCAGGTCAGCCCCAGCATTTT.